This TCR beta chain appears in the sequencing data of a study of blood T cell repertoires in COVID-19. This CDR3 comprises 14 residues. Trimming at V came to 4 bases and at J to 6 bases, leaving 4 bases not matched to a gene. The germline gives CDR1 MDHEN, CDR2 SYDVKM. Method: immunoSEQ multiplex PCR; TCRdb's copy keeps in-frame clones and lacks some. The table has roughly 190,000 clones, approximately 88% seen once. This clonotype was sampled from a woman under 40 who had recovered from COVID-19. The chain joins TRBV28 to TRBJ1-5; 9 bases align to TRBD1. The source material was PBMCs or T cells enriched from blood (not recorded which). The CDR3 coding sequence is TGTGCCAGCAGTTCCCGACAGGGGGGTCAGCCCCAGCATTTT. Its translation: CASSSRQGGQPQHF.